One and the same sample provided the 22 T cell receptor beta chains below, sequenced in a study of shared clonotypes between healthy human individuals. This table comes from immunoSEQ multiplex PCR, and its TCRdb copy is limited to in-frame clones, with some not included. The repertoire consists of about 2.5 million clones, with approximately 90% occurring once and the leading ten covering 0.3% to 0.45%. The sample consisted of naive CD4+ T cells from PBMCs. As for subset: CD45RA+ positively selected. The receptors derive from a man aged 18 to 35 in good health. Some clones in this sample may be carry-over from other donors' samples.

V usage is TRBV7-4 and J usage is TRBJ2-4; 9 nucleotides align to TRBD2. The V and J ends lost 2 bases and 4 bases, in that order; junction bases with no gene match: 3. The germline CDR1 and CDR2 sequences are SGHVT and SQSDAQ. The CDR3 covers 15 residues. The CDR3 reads CASSLCAGGKNIQYF. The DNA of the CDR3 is TGTGCCAGCAGCTTATGCGCGGGAGGGAAAAACATTCAGTACTTC.

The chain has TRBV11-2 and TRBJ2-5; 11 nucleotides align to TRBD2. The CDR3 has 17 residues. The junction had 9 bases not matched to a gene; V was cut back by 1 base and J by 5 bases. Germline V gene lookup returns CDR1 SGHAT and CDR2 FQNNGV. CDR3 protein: CASSLGVAGGPRETQYF. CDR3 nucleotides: TGTGCCAGCAGCTTAGGGGTAGCGGGAGGGCCGAGGGAGACCCAGTACTTC.

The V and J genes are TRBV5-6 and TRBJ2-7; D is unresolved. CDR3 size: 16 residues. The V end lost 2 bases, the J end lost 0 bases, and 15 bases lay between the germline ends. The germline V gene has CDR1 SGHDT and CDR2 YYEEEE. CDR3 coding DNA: TGTGCCAGCAGCTTCTCGGGTCAGCCCCTCTCCTACGAGCAGTACTTC. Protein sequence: CASSFSGQPLSYEQYF. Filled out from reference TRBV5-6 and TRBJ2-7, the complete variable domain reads DAGVTQSPTHLIKTRGQQVTLRCSPKSGHDTVSWYQQALGQGPQFIFQYYEEEERQRGNFPDRFSGHQFPNYSSELNVNALLLGDSALYLCASSFSGQPLSYEQYFGPGTRLTVT.

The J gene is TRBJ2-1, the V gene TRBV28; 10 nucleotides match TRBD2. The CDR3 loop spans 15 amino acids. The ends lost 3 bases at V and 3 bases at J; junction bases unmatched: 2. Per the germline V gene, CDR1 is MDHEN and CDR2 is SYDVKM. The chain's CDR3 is CASSFLAGVYNEQFF. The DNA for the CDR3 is TGTGCCAGCAGTTTCCTAGCGGGAGTCTACAATGAGCAGTTCTTC.

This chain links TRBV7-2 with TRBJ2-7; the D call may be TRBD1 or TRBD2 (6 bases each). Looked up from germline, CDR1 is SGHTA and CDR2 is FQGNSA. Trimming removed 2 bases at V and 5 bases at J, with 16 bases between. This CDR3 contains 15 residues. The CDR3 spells CASSLSGAGLDEQYF. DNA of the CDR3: TGTGCCAGCAGCTTATCGGGGGCGGGTCTCGACGAGCAGTACTTC.

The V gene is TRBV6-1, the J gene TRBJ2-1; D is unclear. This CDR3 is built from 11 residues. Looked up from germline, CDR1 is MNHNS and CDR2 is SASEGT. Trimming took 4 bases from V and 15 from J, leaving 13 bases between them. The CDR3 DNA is TGTGCCAGCAGTGCCAAACAAGCGCCGTTCTTC. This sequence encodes CASSAKQAPFF.

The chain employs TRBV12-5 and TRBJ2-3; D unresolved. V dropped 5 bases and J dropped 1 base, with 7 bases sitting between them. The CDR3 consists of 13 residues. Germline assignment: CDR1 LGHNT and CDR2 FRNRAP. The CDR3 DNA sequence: TGTGCTAGTGGTCCCGCCCGCACAGATACGCAGTATTTT. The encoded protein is CASGPARTDTQYF.

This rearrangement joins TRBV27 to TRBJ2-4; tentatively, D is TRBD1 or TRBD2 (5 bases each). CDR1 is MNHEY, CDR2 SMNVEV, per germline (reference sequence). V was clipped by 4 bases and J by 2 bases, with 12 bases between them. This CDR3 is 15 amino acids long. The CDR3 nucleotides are TGTGCCAGCAGTTGGGACGGACGGCCCAAAAACATTCAGTACTTC. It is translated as CASSWDGRPKNIQYF.

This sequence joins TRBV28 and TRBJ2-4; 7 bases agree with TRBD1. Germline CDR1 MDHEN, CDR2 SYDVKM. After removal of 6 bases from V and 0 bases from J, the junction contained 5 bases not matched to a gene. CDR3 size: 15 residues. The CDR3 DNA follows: TGTGCCAGCAGCAACCGACAGGGAGCCAAAAACATTCAGTACTTC. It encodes CASSNRQGAKNIQYF.

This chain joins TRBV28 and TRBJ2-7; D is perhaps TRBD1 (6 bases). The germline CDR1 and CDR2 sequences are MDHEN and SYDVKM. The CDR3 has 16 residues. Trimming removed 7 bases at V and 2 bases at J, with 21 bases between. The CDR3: CASKAGYRDPTYEQYF. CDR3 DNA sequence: TGTGCCAGCAAAGCAGGGTACAGGGACCCTACCTACGAGCAGTACTTC.

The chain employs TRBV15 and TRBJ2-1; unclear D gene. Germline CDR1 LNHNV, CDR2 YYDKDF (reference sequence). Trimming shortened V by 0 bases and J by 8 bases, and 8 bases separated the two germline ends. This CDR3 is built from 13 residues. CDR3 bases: TGTGCCACCAGCAGAGACCGGGTTCATGAGCAGTTCTTC. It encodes CATSRDRVHEQFF.

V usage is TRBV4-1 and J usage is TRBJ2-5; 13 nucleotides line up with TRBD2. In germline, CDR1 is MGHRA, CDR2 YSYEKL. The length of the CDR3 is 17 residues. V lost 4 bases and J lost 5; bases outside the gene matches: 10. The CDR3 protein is CASSRGTSGTAGETQYF. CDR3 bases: TGCGCCAGCAGCCGAGGGACTAGCGGGACAGCGGGGGAGACCCAGTACTTC.

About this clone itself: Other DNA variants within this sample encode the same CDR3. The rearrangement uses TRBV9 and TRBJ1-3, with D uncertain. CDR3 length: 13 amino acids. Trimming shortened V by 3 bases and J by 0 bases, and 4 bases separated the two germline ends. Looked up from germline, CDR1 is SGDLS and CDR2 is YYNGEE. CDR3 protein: CASSGSSGNTIYF. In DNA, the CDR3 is TGTGCCAGCAGCGGGAGCTCTGGAAACACCATATATTTT.

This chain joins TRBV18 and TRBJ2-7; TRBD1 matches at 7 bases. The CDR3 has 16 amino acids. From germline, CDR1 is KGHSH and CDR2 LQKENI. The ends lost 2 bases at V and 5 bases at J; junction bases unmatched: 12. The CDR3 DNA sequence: TGTGCCAGCTCACCAAAGCCTGACAGGGTAGTCCACGAGCAGTACTTC. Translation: CASSPKPDRVVHEQYF.

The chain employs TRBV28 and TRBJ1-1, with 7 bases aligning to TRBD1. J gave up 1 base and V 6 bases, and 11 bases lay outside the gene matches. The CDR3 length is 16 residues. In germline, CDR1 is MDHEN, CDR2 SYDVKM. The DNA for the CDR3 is TGTGCCAGCAGCCCAAGACAGGGCCCCGGGAACACTGAAGCTTTCTTT. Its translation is CASSPRQGPGNTEAFF.

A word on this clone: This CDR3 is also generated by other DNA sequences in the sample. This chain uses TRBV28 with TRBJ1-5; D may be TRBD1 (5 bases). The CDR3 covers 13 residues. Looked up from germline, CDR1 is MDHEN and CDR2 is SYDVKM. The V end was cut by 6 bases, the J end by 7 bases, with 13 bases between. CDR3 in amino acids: CASSLRVYQPQHF. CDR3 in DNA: TGTGCCAGCAGCCTCAGGGTATACCAGCCCCAGCATTTT.

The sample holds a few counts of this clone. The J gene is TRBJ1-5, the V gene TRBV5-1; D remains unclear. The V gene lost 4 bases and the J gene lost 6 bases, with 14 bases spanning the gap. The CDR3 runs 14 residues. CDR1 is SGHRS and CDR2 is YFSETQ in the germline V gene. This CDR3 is CASSGGSGGQPQHF. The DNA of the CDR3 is TGCGCCAGCAGCGGCGGGTCAGGAGGTCAGCCCCAGCATTTT.

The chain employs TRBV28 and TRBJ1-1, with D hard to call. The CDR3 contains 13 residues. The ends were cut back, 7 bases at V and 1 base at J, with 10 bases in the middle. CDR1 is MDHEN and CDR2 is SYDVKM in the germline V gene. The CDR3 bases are TGTGCCAGCAAAAAAGACAAGAACACTGAAGCTTTCTTT. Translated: CASKKDKNTEAFF.

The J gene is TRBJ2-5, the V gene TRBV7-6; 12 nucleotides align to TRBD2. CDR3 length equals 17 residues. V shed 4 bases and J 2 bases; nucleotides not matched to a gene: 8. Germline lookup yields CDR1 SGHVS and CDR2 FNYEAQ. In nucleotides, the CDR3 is TGTGCCAGCAGCTCCCGAGTTCTAGCGGGGGGGCAAGAGACCCAGTACTTC. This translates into CASSSRVLAGGQETQYF.

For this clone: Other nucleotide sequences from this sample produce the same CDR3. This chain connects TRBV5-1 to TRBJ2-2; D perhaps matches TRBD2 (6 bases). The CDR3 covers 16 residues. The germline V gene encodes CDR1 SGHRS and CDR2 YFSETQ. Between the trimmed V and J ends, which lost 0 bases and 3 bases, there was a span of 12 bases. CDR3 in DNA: TGCGCCAGCAGCTTGGCCCCTGGAGGGGACACCGGGGAGCTGTTTTTT. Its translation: CASSLAPGGDTGELFF.

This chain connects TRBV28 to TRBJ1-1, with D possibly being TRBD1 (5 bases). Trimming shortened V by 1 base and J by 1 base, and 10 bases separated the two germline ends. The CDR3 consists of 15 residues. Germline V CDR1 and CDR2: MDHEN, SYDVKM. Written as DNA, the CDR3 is TGTGCCAGCAGTTTATCGGGGCTTGGGAACACTGAAGCTTTCTTT. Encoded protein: CASSLSGLGNTEAFF.

In DNA form, the CDR3 reads TGTGCCAGCAGCTTAGACGCGACTCTCTATGGCTACACCTTC. Translation gives CASSLDATLYGYTF. The chain is built from TRBV7-2 and TRBJ1-2; D remains unclear. V lost 1 base to trimming and J lost 4 bases, with 10 bases between them. Looked up from germline, CDR1 is SGHTA and CDR2 is FQGNSA. The CDR3 contains 14 residues.